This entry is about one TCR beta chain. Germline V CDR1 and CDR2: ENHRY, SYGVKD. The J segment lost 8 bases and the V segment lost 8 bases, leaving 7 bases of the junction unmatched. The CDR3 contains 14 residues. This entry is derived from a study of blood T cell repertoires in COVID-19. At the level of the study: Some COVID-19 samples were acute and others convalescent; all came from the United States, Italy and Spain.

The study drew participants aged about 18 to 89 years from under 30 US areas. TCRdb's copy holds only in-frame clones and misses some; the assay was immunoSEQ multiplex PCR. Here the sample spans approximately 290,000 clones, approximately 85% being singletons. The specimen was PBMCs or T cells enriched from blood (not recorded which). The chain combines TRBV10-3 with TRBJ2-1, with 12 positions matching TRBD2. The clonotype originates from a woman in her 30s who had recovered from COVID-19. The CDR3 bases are TGTGCCATCGGGCTAGCGGGAGGGCCCCATGAGCAGTTCTTC. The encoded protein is CAIGLAGGPHEQFF.